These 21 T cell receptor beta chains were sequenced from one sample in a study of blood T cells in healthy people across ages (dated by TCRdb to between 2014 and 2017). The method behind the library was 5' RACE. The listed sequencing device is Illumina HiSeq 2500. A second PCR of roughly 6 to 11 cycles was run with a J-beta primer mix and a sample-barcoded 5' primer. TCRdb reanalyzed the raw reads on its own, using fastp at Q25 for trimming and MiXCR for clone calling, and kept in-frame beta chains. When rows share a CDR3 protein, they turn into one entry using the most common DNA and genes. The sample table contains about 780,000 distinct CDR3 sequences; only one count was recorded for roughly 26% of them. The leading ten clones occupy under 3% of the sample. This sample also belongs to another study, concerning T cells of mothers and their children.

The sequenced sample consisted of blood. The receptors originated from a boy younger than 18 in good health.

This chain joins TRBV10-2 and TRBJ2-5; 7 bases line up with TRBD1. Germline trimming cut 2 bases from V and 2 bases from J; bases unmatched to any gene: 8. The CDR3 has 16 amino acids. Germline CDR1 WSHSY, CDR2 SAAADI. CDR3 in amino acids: CASSEQRLQGQETQYF. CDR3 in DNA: TGCGCCAGCAGTGAGCAAAGATTACAGGGGCAAGAGACCCAGTACTTC.

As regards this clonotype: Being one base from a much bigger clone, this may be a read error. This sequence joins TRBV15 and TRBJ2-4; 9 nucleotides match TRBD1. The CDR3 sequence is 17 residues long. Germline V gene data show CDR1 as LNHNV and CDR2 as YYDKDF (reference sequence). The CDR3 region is CATGRAKGQGTKNIQYF. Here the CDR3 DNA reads TGTGCCACCGGCAGAGCAAAAGGACAGGGGACCAAAAACATTCAGTACTTC.

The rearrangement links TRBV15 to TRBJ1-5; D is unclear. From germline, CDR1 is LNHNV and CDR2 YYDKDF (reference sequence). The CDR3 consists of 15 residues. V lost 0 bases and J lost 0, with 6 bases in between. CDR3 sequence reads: CATSRDAYSNQPQHF. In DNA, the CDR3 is TGTGCCACCAGCAGAGACGCTTATAGCAATCAGCCCCAGCATTTT.

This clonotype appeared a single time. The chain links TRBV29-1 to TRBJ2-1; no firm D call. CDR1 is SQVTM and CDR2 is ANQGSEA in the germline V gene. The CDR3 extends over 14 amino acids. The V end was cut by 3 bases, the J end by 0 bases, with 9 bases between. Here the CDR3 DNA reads TGCAGCGTTGAGGGTTTATCCTCCTACAATGAGCAGTTCTTC. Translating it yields CSVEGLSSYNEQFF.

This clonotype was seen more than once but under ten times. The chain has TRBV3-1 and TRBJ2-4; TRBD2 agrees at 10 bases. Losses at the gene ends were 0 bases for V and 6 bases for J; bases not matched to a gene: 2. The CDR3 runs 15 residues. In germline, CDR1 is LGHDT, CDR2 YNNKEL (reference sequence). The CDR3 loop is CASSQDSGGPNIQYF. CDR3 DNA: TGTGCCAGCAGCCAAGATAGCGGGGGGCCAAACATTCAGTACTTC.

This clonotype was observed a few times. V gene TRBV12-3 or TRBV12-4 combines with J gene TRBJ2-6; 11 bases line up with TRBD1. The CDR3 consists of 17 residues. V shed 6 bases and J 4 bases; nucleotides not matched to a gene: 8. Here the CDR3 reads CASRRGQGARGANVLTF. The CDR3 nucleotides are TGTGCCAGCAGACGCGGACAGGGGGCGCGCGGGGCCAACGTCCTGACTTTC.

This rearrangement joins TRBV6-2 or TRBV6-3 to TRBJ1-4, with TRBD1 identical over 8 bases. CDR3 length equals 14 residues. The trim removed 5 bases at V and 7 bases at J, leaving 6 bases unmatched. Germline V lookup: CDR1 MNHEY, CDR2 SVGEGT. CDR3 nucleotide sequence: TGTGCCAGCAGTCCGGACAGGGAGGGTGAAAAACTGTTTTTT. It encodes CASSPDREGEKLFF.

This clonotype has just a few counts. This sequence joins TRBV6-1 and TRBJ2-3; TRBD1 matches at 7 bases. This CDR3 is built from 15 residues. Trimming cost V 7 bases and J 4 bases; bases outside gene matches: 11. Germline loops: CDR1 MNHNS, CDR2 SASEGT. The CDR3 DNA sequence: TGTGCCAGCACCCTAAGGACAGGCTTGCCAGATACGCAGTATTTT. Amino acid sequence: CASTLRTGLPDTQYF.

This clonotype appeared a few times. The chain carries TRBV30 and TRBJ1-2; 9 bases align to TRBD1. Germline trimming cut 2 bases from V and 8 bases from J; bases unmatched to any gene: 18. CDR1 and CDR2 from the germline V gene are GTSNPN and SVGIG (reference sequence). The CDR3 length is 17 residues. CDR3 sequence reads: CAWSRPPRRQGVSGYTF. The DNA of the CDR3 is TGTGCCTGGAGTCGTCCCCCCCGGAGACAGGGGGTATCGGGCTACACCTTC. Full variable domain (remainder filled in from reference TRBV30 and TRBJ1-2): SQTIHQWPATLVQPVGSPLSLECTVEGTSNPNLYWYRQAAGRGLQLLFYSVGIGQISSEVPQNLSASRPQDRQFILSSKKLLLSDSGFYLCAWSRPPRRQGVSGYTFGSGTRLTVV.

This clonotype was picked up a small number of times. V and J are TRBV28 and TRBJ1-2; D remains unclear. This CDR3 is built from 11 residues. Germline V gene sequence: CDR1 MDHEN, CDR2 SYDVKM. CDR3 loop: CAALSNYGYTF. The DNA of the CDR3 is TGTGCGGCGCTCTCTAACTATGGCTACACCTTC.

The CDR3 sequence is CASSTRTRTGYEQYF. For the CDR3, the DNA is TGTGCCAGCAGCACACGGACCCGGACAGGGTACGAGCAGTACTTC. This chain connects TRBV12-3 or TRBV12-4 to TRBJ2-7; 8 bases are a match to TRBD1. CDR3 length: 15 residues. V lost 6 bases and J lost 4; bases outside the gene matches: 11.

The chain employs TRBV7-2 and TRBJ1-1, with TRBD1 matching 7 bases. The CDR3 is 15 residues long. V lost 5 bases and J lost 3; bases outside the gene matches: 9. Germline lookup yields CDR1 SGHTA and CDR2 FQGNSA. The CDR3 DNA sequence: TGTGCCAGCAGCCGACAGGGTCCTCCATACACTGAAGCTTTCTTT. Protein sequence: CASSRQGPPYTEAFF. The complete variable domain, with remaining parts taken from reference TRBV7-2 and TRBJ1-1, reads GAGVSQSPSNKVTEKGKDVELRCDPISGHTALYWYRQSLGQGLEFLIYFQGNSAPDKSGLPSDRFSAERTGGSVSTLTIQRTQQEDSAVYLCASSRQGPPYTEAFFGQGTRLTVV.

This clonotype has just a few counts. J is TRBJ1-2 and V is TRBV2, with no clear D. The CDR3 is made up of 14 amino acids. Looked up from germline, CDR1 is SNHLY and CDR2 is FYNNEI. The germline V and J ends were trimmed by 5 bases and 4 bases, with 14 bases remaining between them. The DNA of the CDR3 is TGTGCCAGCAGTTTCGAACGGGCTTTCTATGGCTACACCTTC. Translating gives CASSFERAFYGYTF.

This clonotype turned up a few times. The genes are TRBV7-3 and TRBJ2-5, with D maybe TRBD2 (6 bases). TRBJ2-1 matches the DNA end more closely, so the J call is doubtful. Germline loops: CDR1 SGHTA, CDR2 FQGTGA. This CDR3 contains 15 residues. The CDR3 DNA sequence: TGTGCCAGCAGTTACACGGGACTCCCATACAATGAGCAGTTCTTC. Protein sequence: CASSYTGLPYNEQFF.

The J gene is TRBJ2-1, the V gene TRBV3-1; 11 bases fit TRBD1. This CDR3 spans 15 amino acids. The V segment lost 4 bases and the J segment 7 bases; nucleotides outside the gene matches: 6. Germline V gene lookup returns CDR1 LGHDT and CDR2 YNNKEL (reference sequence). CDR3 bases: TGTGCCAGCAGCCCAGGACAGGGGGCTTGGAATGAGCAGTTCTTC. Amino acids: CASSPGQGAWNEQFF.

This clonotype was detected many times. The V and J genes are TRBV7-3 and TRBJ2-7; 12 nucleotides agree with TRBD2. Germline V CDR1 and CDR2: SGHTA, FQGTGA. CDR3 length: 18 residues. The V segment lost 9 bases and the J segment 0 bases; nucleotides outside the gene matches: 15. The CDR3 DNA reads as TGTGCCAGTTTGCTTCCGGGACTAGCGGGTCTTTTCTCCTACGAGCAGTACTTC. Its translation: CASLLPGLAGLFSYEQYF.

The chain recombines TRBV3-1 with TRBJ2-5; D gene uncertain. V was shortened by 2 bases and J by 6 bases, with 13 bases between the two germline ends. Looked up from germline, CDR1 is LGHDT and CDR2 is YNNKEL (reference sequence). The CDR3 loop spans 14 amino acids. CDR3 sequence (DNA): TGTGCCAGCAGCCAACCGCCTCGAGCTAAGACCCAGTACTTC. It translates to CASSQPPRAKTQYF.

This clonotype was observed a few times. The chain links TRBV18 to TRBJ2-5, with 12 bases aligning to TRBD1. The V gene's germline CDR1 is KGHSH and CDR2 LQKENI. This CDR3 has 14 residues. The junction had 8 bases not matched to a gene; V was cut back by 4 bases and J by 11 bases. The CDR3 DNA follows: TGTGCCAGCTCACGGGGACAGGGGGCGCAAGAGCAGTACTTC. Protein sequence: CASSRGQGAQEQYF.

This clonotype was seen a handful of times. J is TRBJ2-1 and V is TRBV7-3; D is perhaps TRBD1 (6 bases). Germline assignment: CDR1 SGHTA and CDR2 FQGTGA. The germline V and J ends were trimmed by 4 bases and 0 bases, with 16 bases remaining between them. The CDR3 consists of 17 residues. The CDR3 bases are TGTGCCAGCAGCTCAGGCTCCACAGGGAGCTCCTACAATGAGCAGTTCTTC. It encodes CASSSGSTGSSYNEQFF.

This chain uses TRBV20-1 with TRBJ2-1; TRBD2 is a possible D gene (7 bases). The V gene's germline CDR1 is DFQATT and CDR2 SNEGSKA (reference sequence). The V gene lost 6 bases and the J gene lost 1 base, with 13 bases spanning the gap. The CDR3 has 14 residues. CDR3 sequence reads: CSAYGGTSYNEQFF. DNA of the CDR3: TGCAGTGCCTACGGGGGGACATCCTACAATGAGCAGTTCTTC.

The CDR3 spells CSVEAGSGGKLFF. DNA of the CDR3: TGCAGCGTTGAAGCGGGCTCGGGGGGAAAACTGTTTTTT. This rearrangement joins TRBV29-1 to TRBJ1-4; a weak D match, TRBD1 (5 bases). V lost 1 base, J lost 10 bases, and 13 bases lay in between. CDR1 and CDR2 (germline): SQVTM, ANQGSEA. This CDR3 has 13 amino acids.